This entry concerns a single T cell receptor beta chain. Its antigen is still unknown. The data were taken from a study of T cell therapy after organ transplantation. Study-level background: A median of 1.92 x 10^8 CMV-specific T cells was infused in 2 to 6 doses. The study's findings and limits: Antirejection and antiviral medication effects could not be assessed. Nonresponder repertoires showed strong pretherapy expansions, barely changing post-therapy.

Some clones are missing from TCRdb's copy, which holds only in-frame ones; the method was immunoSEQ multiplex PCR. The table lists about 20,000 clones, over 80% of them singletons, with under 45% in the top ten. The time point was: 20-29 weeks after completion of therapy. Patients were solid-organ transplant recipients with drug-resistant or recurrent cytomegalovirus. The CDR3 covers 14 residues. Germline assignment: CDR1 SEHNR and CDR2 FQNEAQ (reference sequence). V was clipped by 3 bases and J by 6 bases; unmatched bases: 4. Specimen: CD8+ T cells from blood, collected after autologous CMV-specific T cell therapy. The TCR sequence derives from a human patient who had received a solid organ transplant and had CMV disease. Some T cells may have come from the graft donor. V and J are TRBV7-9 and TRBJ2-2; 7 bases agree with TRBD2. CDR3 sequence (DNA): TGTGCCAGCAGCTTCCCGGCGGGAGCCGGGGAGCTGTTTTTT. Protein product: CASSFPAGAGELFF.